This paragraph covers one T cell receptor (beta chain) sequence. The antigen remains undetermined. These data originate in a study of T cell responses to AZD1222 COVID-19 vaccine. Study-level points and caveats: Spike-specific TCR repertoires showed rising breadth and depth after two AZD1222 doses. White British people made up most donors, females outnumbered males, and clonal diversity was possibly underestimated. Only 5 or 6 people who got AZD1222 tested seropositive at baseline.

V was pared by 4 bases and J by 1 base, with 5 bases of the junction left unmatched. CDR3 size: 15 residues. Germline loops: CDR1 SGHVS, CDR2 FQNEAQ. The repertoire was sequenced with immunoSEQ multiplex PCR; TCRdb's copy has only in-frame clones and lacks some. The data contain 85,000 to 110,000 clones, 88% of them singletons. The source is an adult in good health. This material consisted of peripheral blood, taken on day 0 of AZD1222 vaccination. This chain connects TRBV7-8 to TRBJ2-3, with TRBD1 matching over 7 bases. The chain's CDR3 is CASSYTGEGTDTQYF. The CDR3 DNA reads TGTGCCAGCAGCTACACAGGGGAAGGCACAGATACGCAGTATTTT.